A selection of T cell receptor beta chains follows, all from one sample in a study of tumor-infiltrating lymphocytes in glioblastoma multiforme. TCRdb itself ran the multiplex PCR reads through MiXCR, one entry per CDR3 protein. Among about 32,000 distinct CDR3 sequences listed, more than 55% were seen once. The sequencing sample was made of brain tumor tissue. These receptors were taken from a male donor with glioblastoma. Both conserved end residues are part of each CDR3. D genes are given only for firm matches. Clone size is not always given. Where it is, it says once, few, many or a class for expanded clones.

V	size	J	D	CDR3	DNA
TRBV11-2	.	TRBJ2-3	.	CASSALTGGDTQYF	TGTGCCAGCAGTGCTCTAACGGGTGGAGATACGCAGTATTTT
TRBV6-5	.	TRBJ2-3	.	CASGQVRTDTQYF	TGTGCCAGCGGCCAGGTGCGGACAGATACGCAGTATTTT
TRBV29-1	.	TRBJ2-1	.	CNVGTMTSYNEQFF	TGCAACGTAGGGACCATGACCAGCTACAATGAGCAGTTCTTC
TRBV19	few	TRBJ2-1	.	CASSILGSRNYNEQFF	TGTGCCAGTAGTATACTTGGGTCGAGGAACTACAATGAGCAGTTCTTC
TRBV28	many	TRBJ2-7	.	CASSSDGSSSYEQYF	TGTGCCAGCAGTTCGGACGGGAGTAGCTCCTACGAGCAGTACTTC
TRBV20-1	.	TRBJ1-2	.	CSAGETGIGYTF	TGCAGTGCTGGAGAAACAGGGATTGGCTACACCTTC
TRBV5-1	.	TRBJ2-1	.	CASSEVGSDEQFF	TGCGCCAGCTCGGAGGTCGGGAGCGATGAGCAGTTCTTC
TRBV10-3	.	TRBJ2-7	.	CAISGGPTYEQYF	TGTGCCATCAGTGGGGGCCCTACCTACGAGCAGTACTTC
TRBV14	.	TRBJ2-4	.	CASSPAGHLAKNIPYF	TGTGCCAGCAGCCCTGCGGGTCATCTAGCCAAAAACATTCCGTACTTC
TRBV6-6	many	TRBJ1-1	.	CASRGTESTEAFF	TGTGCCAGCAGGGGTACAGAATCCACTGAAGCTTTCTTT
TRBV2	few	TRBJ2-3	TRBD1	CASSLRTGGIDTQYF	TGTGCCAGCAGTCTAAGGACAGGGGGGATAGATACGCAGTATTTT